Each of the 21 T cell receptor beta chains below was sequenced from the same sample in a study of blood T cell repertoires in COVID-19. Profiling relied on immunoSEQ multiplex PCR, and the TCRdb table lists in-frame clones only, not all of them. The sample yields roughly 240,000 clones, around 86% seen once. Sequencing was done on a sample of PBMCs or T cells enriched from blood (not recorded which). These receptors were taken from a woman aged 45-65 years who had recovered from COVID-19.

The chain employs TRBV4-3 and TRBJ2-7; TRBD2 matches 12 bases. With V trimmed by 6 bases and J by 0 bases, 6 bases remained unmatched. The CDR3 is made up of 16 amino acids. Germline V gene sequence: CDR1 LGHNA, CDR2 YSLEER. The chain's CDR3 is CASRHRTSGTSYEQYF. In DNA, the CDR3 is TGCGCCAGCAGGCATCGGACTAGCGGGACCTCCTACGAGCAGTACTTC.

The genes are TRBV6-5 and TRBJ1-2; D possibly corresponds to TRBD1 (6 bases). Germline CDR1 and CDR2: MNHEY and SVGAGI. The CDR3 consists of 13 residues. V gave up 6 bases and J gave up 5 bases, with 13 bases separating them. The CDR3 DNA follows: TGTGCCAGCAGCCACGACAGGAATTATGGCTACACCTTC. Its protein is CASSHDRNYGYTF.

Concerning this clone itself: The same CDR3 can be traced to other DNA sequences in this sample. The rearrangement uses TRBV7-2 and TRBJ1-4; 8 nucleotides match TRBD1. This CDR3 contains 14 residues. The V segment lost 3 bases and the J segment 8 bases; nucleotides outside the gene matches: 5. From germline, CDR1 is SGHTA and CDR2 FQGNSA. The CDR3 region is CASSLTGVGEKLFF. CDR3 bases: TGTGCCAGCAGCTTGACAGGGGTGGGAGAAAAACTGTTTTTT.

V usage is TRBV2 and J usage is TRBJ1-5, with D possibly matching TRBD1 (5 bases). With 0 bases removed from V and 7 bases from J, the gap between germline ends came to 10 bases. The germline CDR1 and CDR2 sequences are SNHLY and FYNNEI. CDR3 size: 14 residues. CDR3 sequence: CASSEAWGYQPQHF. CDR3 DNA: TGTGCCAGCAGTGAAGCCTGGGGCTACCAGCCCCAGCATTTT.

The V call is TRBV23-1, the J call TRBJ1-3; D not certain. TRBV23-1 is known as an ORF, though its function is uncertain. V was clipped by 2 bases and J by 4 bases, with 9 bases between them. This CDR3 contains 14 residues. CDR3: CASSQGPLGNTIYF. The CDR3 nucleotides are TGCGCCAGCAGTCAAGGGCCTTTGGGAAACACCATATATTTT.

The chain has TRBV9 and TRBJ1-4; 8 bases line up with TRBD1. The germline gives CDR1 SGDLS, CDR2 YYNGEE. There are 13 residues in the CDR3. V lost 3 bases and J lost 12; bases outside the gene matches: 7. The CDR3 coding sequence is TGTGCCAGCAGCGCAGTACCGGGACAGGAACTGTTTTTT. Translated, it gives CASSAVPGQELFF.

This clone has just one count. The chain combines TRBV7-2 with TRBJ2-7, with 8 bases fitting TRBD1. V dropped 2 bases and J dropped 1; count of bases not matched to a gene: 7. Germline V gives CDR1 SGHTA, CDR2 FQGNSA. This CDR3 comprises 16 residues. DNA of the CDR3: TGTGCCAGCAGCTTACTGACAGGGGCTCGGTCCTACGAGCAGTACTTC. Its protein product is CASSLLTGARSYEQYF.

The V gene is TRBV4-3, the J gene TRBJ2-7; 7 nucleotides match TRBD1. V lost 0 bases and J lost 2; bases outside the gene matches: 4. From germline, CDR1 is LGHNA and CDR2 YSLEER. CDR3 length: 15 residues. For the CDR3, the DNA is TGCGCCAGCAGCCAAGACGGGACAGACGCCTACGAGCAGTACTTC. It translates to CASSQDGTDAYEQYF.

The CDR3 nucleotides read TGCAGCGTTGACCTAGCGGGGGAACGCGAGCAGTACTTC. Its protein product is CSVDLAGEREQYF. V and J are TRBV29-1 and TRBJ2-7; 10 bases map to TRBD2. After removal of 3 bases from V and 6 bases from J, the junction contained 5 bases not matched to a gene. The length of the CDR3 is 13 residues. Per germline, CDR1 SQVTM and CDR2 ANQGSEA.

This chain connects TRBV7-9 to TRBJ1-5, with 7 bases aligning to TRBD1. This CDR3 is built from 15 residues. The V gene's germline CDR1 is SEHNR and CDR2 FQNEAQ (reference sequence). V gave up 5 bases and J gave up 5 bases; unmatched junction bases: 9. The CDR3 nucleotides read TGTGCCAGCAGCCGACAGGGTAACGAGGATCAGCCCCAGCATTTT. Translated, it gives CASSRQGNEDQPQHF.

V usage is TRBV9 and J usage is TRBJ2-3; 8 bases map to TRBD1. The CDR3 loop spans 17 amino acids. CDR1 is SGDLS and CDR2 is YYNGEE in the germline V gene. Unmatched junction bases numbered 9, after V lost 3 bases and J lost 0 bases. The CDR3 bases are TGTGCCAGCAGCGATGGACAGGGCCCGTTTAGCACAGATACGCAGTATTTT. As protein: CASSDGQGPFSTDTQYF.

The chain combines TRBV7-9 with TRBJ1-1; D uncertain. CDR3 length: 12 amino acids. V shed 7 bases and J shed 6 bases, with 12 bases lying between them. Germline assignment: CDR1 SEHNR and CDR2 FQNEAQ (reference sequence). The CDR3 protein is CASIGGRAEAFF. For the CDR3, the DNA is TGTGCCAGCATCGGAGGGAGGGCTGAAGCTTTCTTT.

This chain uses TRBV29-1 with TRBJ2-1; TRBD1 might be the D (5 bases). V lost 7 bases to trimming and J lost 7 bases, with 11 bases between them. The CDR3 runs 11 residues. Germline V CDR1 and CDR2: SQVTM, ANQGSEA. The CDR3 DNA sequence: TGCAGCGGGGGTAAGGGGAATGAGCAGTTCTTC. Translated: CSGGKGNEQFF.

This clone was picked up one time. This sequence joins TRBV6-4 and TRBJ1-1; D ambiguous. The length of the CDR3 is 14 residues. Germline CDR1 MRHNA, CDR2 SNTAGT. V lost 5 bases, J lost 3 bases, and 13 bases lay in between. CDR3 nucleotide sequence: TGTGCCAGCAGTCCTGACATGACGCACACTGAAGCTTTCTTT. Residues: CASSPDMTHTEAFF.

The chain employs TRBV28 and TRBJ2-1; 7 bases agree with TRBD1. CDR1 is MDHEN and CDR2 is SYDVKM in the germline V gene. V lost 3 bases to trimming and J lost 13 bases; unmatched junction nucleotides: 3. The CDR3 is 11 amino acids. CDR3 in amino acids: CASSLRDRQFF. The CDR3, as DNA: TGTGCCAGCAGTTTGAGGGACAGACAGTTCTTC.

The V and J genes are TRBV7-2 and TRBJ1-3; TRBD1 might be the D (6 bases). V lost 1 base and J lost 2, with 9 bases in between. The CDR3 is made up of 15 amino acids. Per the germline V gene, CDR1 is SGHTA and CDR2 is FQGNSA. CDR3 bases: TGTGCCAGCAGCTTAGACAGGGTTGCTGGAAACACCATATATTTT. Residues: CASSLDRVAGNTIYF.

The chain employs TRBV6-2 or TRBV6-3 and TRBJ1-4; D call uncertain. Trimming removed 4 bases from V and 8 bases from J, with 8 bases in between. There are 12 residues in the CDR3. CDR1 is MNHEY, CDR2 SVGEGT, per germline. The CDR3 DNA sequence: TGTGCCAGCAGTTTTTGGAGGGAAAAACTGTTTTTT. This encodes CASSFWREKLFF.

The rearrangement uses TRBV11-2 and TRBJ2-7; D gene uncertain. The V end lost 8 bases, the J end lost 2 bases, and 7 bases lay between the germline ends. Germline V gene lookup returns CDR1 SGHAT and CDR2 FQNNGV. This CDR3 region has 11 residues. Here the CDR3 reads CASAIAYEQYF. CDR3 sequence (DNA): TGTGCCAGCGCTATTGCCTACGAGCAGTACTTC. The full variable domain, its missing parts supplied by reference TRBV11-2 and TRBJ2-7, is EAGVAQSPRYKIIEKRQSVAFWCNPISGHATLYWYQQILGQGPKLLIQFQNNGVVDDSQLPKDRFSAERLKGVDSTLKIQPAKLEDSAVYLCASAIAYEQYFGPGTRLTVT.

The chain joins TRBV7-2 to TRBJ2-4; D might be TRBD2 (6 bases). Trimming removed 1 base from V and 2 bases from J, with 9 bases in between. The CDR3 spans 15 residues. The germline V gene has CDR1 SGHTA and CDR2 FQGNSA. In DNA form, the CDR3 reads TGTGCCAGCAGCTTAGGAGGAGGGTCCAAAAACATTCAGTACTTC. It yields the protein CASSLGGGSKNIQYF.

The chain has TRBV6-1 and TRBJ1-1; tentatively, D is TRBD1 (5 bases). This CDR3 spans 15 amino acids. Trimming stripped 2 bases from V and 0 bases from J, with 10 bases between. Germline loops: CDR1 MNHNS, CDR2 SASEGT. CDR3 sequence: CASSEYQGMNTEAFF. The CDR3 DNA sequence: TGTGCCAGCAGTGAATATCAGGGCATGAACACTGAAGCTTTCTTT.

The chain combines TRBV4-3 with TRBJ2-2; no definite D call. Trimming took off 1 base at V and 1 base at J, with 13 bases between the two ends. The germline V gene has CDR1 LGHNA and CDR2 YSLEER. CDR3 length: 17 amino acids. The CDR3 spells CASSQVLVAGNTGELFF. DNA of the CDR3: TGCGCCAGCAGCCAAGTATTGGTAGCCGGGAACACCGGGGAGCTGTTTTTT.